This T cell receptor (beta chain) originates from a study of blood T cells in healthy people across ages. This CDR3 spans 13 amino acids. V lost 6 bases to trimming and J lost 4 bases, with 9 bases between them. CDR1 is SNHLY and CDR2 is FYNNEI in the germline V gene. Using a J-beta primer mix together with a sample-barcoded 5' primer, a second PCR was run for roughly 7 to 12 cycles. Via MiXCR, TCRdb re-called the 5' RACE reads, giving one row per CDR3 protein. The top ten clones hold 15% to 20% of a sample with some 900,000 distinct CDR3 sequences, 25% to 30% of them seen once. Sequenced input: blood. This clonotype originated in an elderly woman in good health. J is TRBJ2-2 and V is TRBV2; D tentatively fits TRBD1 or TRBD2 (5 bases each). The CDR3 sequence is CASRGDATGELFF. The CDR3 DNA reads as TGTGCCAGCAGAGGGGACGCCACCGGGGAGCTGTTTTTT.